These 19 T cell receptor beta chains came from one sample sequenced in a study of cytomegalovirus exposure and HLA in healthy donors. PCR was performed using 60 Vbeta and 13 Jbeta primers. Only in-frame clones appear in the TCRdb table, and some are missing; sequencing was by immunoSEQ multiplex PCR. The data contain around 180,000 clones, 80% of them seen just once; the ten biggest clones take up almost 7%. What was sequenced was PBMCs. The origin of the receptors is a young man in good health and CMV-seropositive.

The CDR3 sequence is CASSESTQQGVNYGYTF. As DNA, the CDR3 is TGCGCCAGCAGTGAGTCGACTCAGCAGGGTGTAAACTATGGCTACACCTTC. The chain couples TRBV10-2 to TRBJ1-2, with D tentatively TRBD1 (5 bases). The V end lost 0 bases, the J end lost 2 bases, and 16 bases lay between the germline ends. CDR1 and CDR2 from the germline V gene are WSHSY and SAAADI. The CDR3 covers 17 residues.

This clone came up once. The J gene is TRBJ1-4, the V gene TRBV18, with 7 nucleotides matching TRBD1. V trimming: 6 bases; J trimming: 2 bases; junction bases outside the gene matches: 6. The CDR3 spans 15 residues. Looked up from germline, CDR1 is KGHSH and CDR2 is LQKENI. The CDR3: CASSRLTGTNEKLFF. The DNA of the CDR3 is TGTGCCAGCTCGCGGTTGACAGGGACTAATGAAAAACTGTTTTTT. Supplemented by reference TRBV18 and TRBJ1-4, the full variable domain reads NAGVMQNPRHLVRRRGQEARLRCSPMKGHSHVYWYRQLPEEGLKFMVYLQKENIIDESGMPKERFSAEFPKEGPSILRIQQVVRGDSAAYFCASSRLTGTNEKLFFGSGTQLSVL.

This chain connects TRBV19 to TRBJ2-2; TRBD2 agrees at 8 bases. The CDR3 has 11 amino acids. J lost 12 bases, V lost 6 bases, and 3 bases had no gene match. Germline CDR1 LNHDA, CDR2 SQIVND (reference sequence). The CDR3 bases are TGTGCCAGTAGCCCGGGGGGGAAGCTGTTTTTT. Its translation is CASSPGGKLFF.

In its sample, this clone was seen a few times. This chain joins TRBV2 and TRBJ1-6, with 7 bases that match TRBD1. CDR3 length: 18 residues. After removal of 4 bases from V and 0 bases from J, the junction contained 9 bases not matched to a gene. Per the germline V gene, CDR1 is SNHLY and CDR2 is FYNNEI. CDR3 residues: CASSVPIGQDSYNSPLHF. Here the CDR3 DNA reads TGTGCCAGCAGTGTACCGATAGGACAGGACTCCTATAATTCACCCCTCCACTTT.

The CDR3 region has the DNA TGTGCCAGTAGTATATGGGGCGGAACCTACGAGCAGTACTTC. This sequence encodes CASSIWGGTYEQYF. The genes are TRBV19 and TRBJ2-7, with a tentative D call TRBD1 (5 bases). Per the germline V gene, CDR1 is LNHDA and CDR2 is SQIVND (reference sequence). The ends were cut back, 2 bases at V and 2 bases at J, with 10 bases in the middle. The CDR3 extends over 14 amino acids.

A single count supports this clone. The CDR3 here is CASSPSGRVVHEQYF. CDR3 bases: TGTGCCAGCTCACCGTCGGGCAGGGTCGTCCACGAGCAGTACTTC. The chain joins TRBV18 to TRBJ2-7, with TRBD1 as a possible D gene (5 bases). The V end was cut by 3 bases, the J end by 5 bases, with 17 bases between. Germline V gene lookup returns CDR1 KGHSH and CDR2 LQKENI. This CDR3 spans 15 amino acids.

The chain has TRBV5-1 and TRBJ2-2; 14 nucleotides match TRBD2. The germline V gene encodes CDR1 SGHRS and CDR2 YFSETQ. The CDR3 consists of 19 residues. The V segment lost 4 bases and the J segment 0 bases; nucleotides outside the gene matches: 8. The CDR3 protein is CASSREGLAGVSNTGELFF. CDR3 in DNA: TGCGCCAGCAGCCGAGAGGGACTAGCGGGAGTATCGAACACCGGGGAGCTGTTTTTT.

V usage is TRBV5-4 and J usage is TRBJ2-1, with unresolved D. Germline CDR1 and CDR2: SGHNT and YYREEE (reference sequence). The CDR3 covers 14 residues. The V and J ends lost 3 bases and 0 bases respectively, with 7 bases between them. The CDR3 DNA reads as TGTGCCAGCAGCTGGCTCAACTCCTACAATGAGCAGTTCTTC. Encoded protein: CASSWLNSYNEQFF.

The chain is built from TRBV9 and TRBJ1-5; 8 bases agree with TRBD1. CDR3 size: 14 residues. The ends lost 7 bases at V and 4 bases at J; junction bases unmatched: 7. Germline CDR1 reads SGDLS; CDR2 reads YYNGEE. The CDR3 coding sequence is TGTGCCAGCGGACAGGGTTCGGGAAATCAGCCCCAGCATTTT. It encodes CASGQGSGNQPQHF.

The chain joins TRBV2 to TRBJ2-7; the D gene is possibly TRBD1 (6 bases). The CDR3 totals 15 residues. Trimming took off 1 base at V and 3 bases at J, with 13 bases between the two ends. Germline CDR1 is SNHLY and CDR2 is FYNNEI. The CDR3: CASSEDRVSFYEQYF. The CDR3 nucleotides read TGTGCCAGCAGTGAAGACAGGGTGTCATTCTACGAGCAGTACTTC.

This clone was recorded only once. This chain uses TRBV11-3 with TRBJ1-3; D is undetermined. This CDR3 has 15 amino acids. Trimming shortened V by 5 bases and J by 2 bases, and 13 bases separated the two germline ends. Germline V CDR1 and CDR2: SGHNT, YENEEA. CDR3 residues: CASSLNRGTGNTIYF. The CDR3 nucleotides are TGTGCCAGCAGCCTAAATCGAGGGACTGGAAACACCATATATTTT.

V usage is TRBV6-5 and J usage is TRBJ1-5; the D gene is possibly TRBD1 (5 bases). This CDR3 contains 13 residues. Germline values: CDR1 MNHEY, CDR2 SVGAGI. V lost 8 bases to trimming and J lost 6 bases, with 14 bases between them. CDR3 in amino acids: CASRKRGTQPQHF. The CDR3 DNA sequence: TGTGCCAGCCGAAAACGGGGGACTCAGCCCCAGCATTTT.

The chain is built from TRBV5-1 and TRBJ1-1, with 9 bases identical to TRBD1. Trimming removed 4 bases from V and 5 bases from J; junction bases left unmatched: 9. The V gene's germline CDR1 is SGHRS and CDR2 YFSETQ. The CDR3 length is 15 residues. The chain's CDR3 is CASSAPGTGITEAFF. CDR3 DNA sequence: TGCGCCAGCAGCGCCCCCGGGACAGGGATAACTGAAGCTTTCTTT.

This chain connects TRBV6-1 to TRBJ2-6, with D maybe TRBD2 (5 bases). Trimming left V 1 base short and J 0 bases short, with 7 bases between. CDR1 MNHNS and CDR2 SASEGT come from the germline V gene. The CDR3 extends over 16 amino acids. CDR3 loop: CASSEDDYSGANVLTF. CDR3 nucleotides: TGTGCCAGCAGTGAAGACGACTACTCTGGGGCCAACGTCCTGACTTTC.

V usage is TRBV2 and J usage is TRBJ2-7; maybe TRBD2 (5 bases). V was shortened by 9 bases and J by 2 bases, with 17 bases between the two germline ends. The germline CDR1 and CDR2 sequences are SNHLY and FYNNEI. The CDR3 is 14 amino acids. CDR3 sequence (DNA): TGTGCCAGGAGGACTTCCCCCCATACCTACGAGCAGTACTTC. Translating it yields CARRTSPHTYEQYF.

The V gene is TRBV7-9, the J gene TRBJ2-7; 8 bases agree with TRBD1. This CDR3 is built from 14 residues. From germline, CDR1 is SEHNR and CDR2 FQNEAQ (reference sequence). The trim removed 5 bases at V and 3 bases at J, leaving 6 bases unmatched. CDR3 coding DNA: TGTGCCAGCAGCCCCGGGACAGGAAACTACGAGCAGTACTTC. Amino acids: CASSPGTGNYEQYF.

V usage is TRBV19 and J usage is TRBJ2-2, with D possibly TRBD1 on 5 matching bases. The germline V gene has CDR1 LNHDA and CDR2 SQIVND (reference sequence). V lost 7 bases and J lost 1, with 10 bases in between. The CDR3 loop spans 14 amino acids. The CDR3 region is CASNKGLNTGELFF. The CDR3, as DNA: TGTGCCAGTAATAAGGGGTTGAACACCGGGGAGCTGTTTTTT.

This rearrangement joins TRBV6-1 to TRBJ1-1, with 7 bases lining up with TRBD1. The CDR3 runs to 14 residues. The V and J ends lost 1 base and 3 bases, in that order; junction bases with no gene match: 2. The germline gives CDR1 MNHNS, CDR2 SASEGT. CDR3 sequence reads: CASSEVQGDTEAFF. The CDR3 bases are TGTGCCAGCAGTGAAGTTCAGGGGGACACTGAAGCTTTCTTT.

The chain carries TRBV2 and TRBJ1-4; 8 nucleotides line up with TRBD1. CDR3 length: 14 amino acids. CDR1 is SNHLY, CDR2 FYNNEI, per germline. The J segment lost 4 bases and the V segment lost 5 bases, leaving 3 bases of the junction unmatched. DNA for the CDR3: TGTGCCAGCAGTACCGACAGGGGTAATGAAAAACTGTTTTTT. Its protein product is CASSTDRGNEKLFF.